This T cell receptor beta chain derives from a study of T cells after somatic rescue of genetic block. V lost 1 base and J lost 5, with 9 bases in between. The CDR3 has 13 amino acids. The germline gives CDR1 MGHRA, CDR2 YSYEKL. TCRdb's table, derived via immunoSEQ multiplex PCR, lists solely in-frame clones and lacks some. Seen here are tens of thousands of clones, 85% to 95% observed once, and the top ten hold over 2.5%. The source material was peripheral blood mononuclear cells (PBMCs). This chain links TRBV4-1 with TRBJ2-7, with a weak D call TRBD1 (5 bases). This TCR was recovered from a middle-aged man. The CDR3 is CASSQVGADEQYF. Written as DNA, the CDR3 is TGCGCCAGCAGCCAAGTTGGGGCGGACGAGCAGTACTTC.